This TCR beta chain is drawn from a study of T cells after yellow fever vaccination. Study as a whole: The authors prepared low-cell-number fractions using SMART-Seq v4 Ultra Low Input. Study-wide results and caveats: Researchers report a weaker secondary response that nonetheless peaked faster, day 5 versus 15.

Via MiXCR, TCRdb re-called the 5' RACE reads, giving one row per CDR3 protein. This sample has some 420,000 distinct CDR3 sequences, with around 20% found just once. To note about this clonotype: Its antigen is unknown.

The CDR3 length is 13 residues. The ends were cut back, 7 bases at V and 8 bases at J, with 17 bases in the middle. From germline, CDR1 is MNHEY and CDR2 SMNVEV (reference sequence). The sequencing used PBMCs, collected before the yellow fever booster vaccination. This TCR derives from a young man who received the YFV17D yellow fever vaccine. This chain links TRBV27 with TRBJ1-1, with D maybe TRBD1 (5 bases). Written as DNA, the CDR3 is TGTGCCAGCACCCCGGGAGGCTGGGGGGAAGCTTTCTTT. Translating gives CASTPGGWGEAFF.